This T cell receptor beta chain is from a study of T cells after yellow fever vaccination. Across the study: Fractions with few cells were prepared using SMART-Seq v4 Ultra Low Input. The study's findings and limits: Reappearing after the booster were most of the clones from primary vaccination (less than 98% CD4, 85% to 90% CD8). It was a small share of clonotypes that appeared in both CD4 and CD8 compartments.

TCRdb passed the 5' RACE reads through MiXCR, listing each CDR3 protein once. Of 78,000 or so distinct CDR3 sequences listed, under 9.5% are singletons. CDR3 length: 15 residues. J was trimmed by 0 bases and V by 5 bases; bases with no gene match: 2. This clonotype appeared many times. Its cognate antigen is unknown. The V call is TRBV12-3 or TRBV12-4, the J call TRBJ2-1; 9 positions match TRBD2. This TCR came from a man aged 18 to 30 who received the YFV17D yellow fever vaccine. The input for sequencing was CD8+ T cells sorted from PBMCs, taken 10 days after the first yellow fever vaccination. CDR3 bases: TGTGCCAGCAGTCCTAGCGGGGTCTCCTACAATGAGCAGTTCTTC. It yields the protein CASSPSGVSYNEQFF.